Listed below are T cell receptor beta chains from one sample, sequenced in a study of identical twins. TCRdb re-analysed the 5' RACE reads in MiXCR, keeping a single row per CDR3 protein. This sample has 550,000 to 700,000 distinct CDR3 sequences, with around 9.6% found just once. The data also belong to a second study, concerning yellow fever vaccine responses in identical twins.

Sequencing was done on a sample of PBMCs. The receptors shown here come from a woman aged 18-29 years in good health. CDR3s include the opening cysteine and the closing phenylalanine or tryptophan.

V	J	CDR3
TRBV11-2	TRBJ1-1	CASSLFGGGFEAFF
TRBV20-1	TRBJ2-3	CSASWPGGFTDTQYF
TRBV5-1	TRBJ2-7	CASSLLAGDTYEQYF
TRBV7-2	TRBJ2-2	CASSLAWATGELFF
TRBV11-2	TRBJ2-3	CASSWGLAGGRNTDTQYF
TRBV28	TRBJ2-5	CASISGLRETQYF
TRBV28	TRBJ2-4	CASSLAGTVAKNIQYF
TRBV7-2	TRBJ1-1	CASSTQGDTEAFF
TRBV29-1	TRBJ2-5	CSVALRTQYF
TRBV7-9	TRBJ2-6	CASSSPETASGANVLTF
TRBV5-1	TRBJ2-1	CASSTRLTSVEQFF
TRBV12-3/TRBV12-4	TRBJ2-1	CASSLSGGQFF
TRBV4-3	TRBJ2-7	CASSQDLGGGSWEQYF
TRBV7-2	TRBJ2-7	CASSFRQGPSFEQYF
TRBV14	TRBJ2-7	CASSQDEGSQFYEQYF
TRBV20-1	TRBJ2-7	CSARAGVGSGRDEQYF
TRBV12-5	TRBJ1-1	CASGWGTKNTEAFF
TRBV25-1	TRBJ2-2	CASSESRLAEAGELFF
TRBV10-3	TRBJ2-1	CAINRQGAPDGEQFF
TRBV5-6	TRBJ2-7	CASSSKALAAYHLEQYF
TRBV9	TRBJ1-1	CASHPRDRKNTEAFF
TRBV27	TRBJ1-5	CASSQVPFNQPQHF
TRBV5-1	TRBJ2-1	CASSPGLDEQFF
TRBV11-2	TRBJ2-1	CASRYGDRSYNEQFF
TRBV12-3/TRBV12-4	TRBJ2-7	CASSGGDYEQYF
TRBV20-1	TRBJ2-1	CSAKTSRRYNEQFF
TRBV19	TRBJ2-1	CASSIRTGAPYNEQFF
TRBV12-3/TRBV12-4	TRBJ2-3	CTCSMTSGGAPYTDTQYF
TRBV27	TRBJ2-3	CASSSGLAGGGDTQYF